Shown below are 27 T cell receptor beta chains from a single sample sequenced in a study of OX40 agonist ivuxolimab in advanced cancers. The table came from immunoSEQ multiplex PCR; TCRdb's copy has only in-frame clones and leaves some out. In the table there are about 19,000 clones, about four fifths of which are singletons. The material sequenced was CD4+ or CD8+ T cells sorted from blood, taken in a trial of the OX40 agonist ivuxolimab. These receptors were taken from an adult with an advanced solid tumor such as melanoma, head and neck, liver or kidney cancer.

The chain joins TRBV4-3 to TRBJ1-4; D remains ambiguous. The CDR3 sequence is 15 residues long. V shed 4 bases and J shed 3 bases, with 12 bases lying between them. From germline, CDR1 is LGHNA and CDR2 YSLEER. For the CDR3, the DNA is TGCGCCAGCAGCCCGGGATTATTGGCTAATGAAAAACTGTTTTTT. Its protein is CASSPGLLANEKLFF.

This clone showed up just once. The rearrangement joins TRBV5-1 to TRBJ1-5, with 7 bases that match TRBD1. With 1 base clipped from V and 2 bases from J, the junction kept 3 bases outside the gene matches. This CDR3 is 15 amino acids long. Germline V gene sequence: CDR1 SGHRS, CDR2 YFSETQ. As DNA, the CDR3 is TGCGCCAGCAGCTTGAGCACAGGGGGCAATCAGCCCCAGCATTTT. Protein sequence: CASSLSTGGNQPQHF.

The chain employs TRBV4-3 and TRBJ2-1; D is undetermined. CDR1 is LGHNA and CDR2 is YSLEER in the germline V gene. V was trimmed by 5 bases and J by 5 bases, leaving 13 bases between them. The CDR3 runs to 14 residues. The CDR3 spells CASSTTVPNNEQFF. The CDR3 coding sequence is TGCGCCAGCAGCACCACGGTTCCTAACAATGAGCAGTTCTTC.

The DNA for the CDR3 is TGTGCCAGCAGGGGAGTCCTGGACACTGAAGCTTTCTTT. Protein: CASRGVLDTEAFF. The chain uses TRBV21-1 and TRBJ1-1. TRBV21-1 is labeled a pseudogene. The CDR3 is made up of 13 amino acids.

The chain links TRBV6-5 to TRBJ2-3; no clear D gene. The CDR3 contains 13 residues. V was cut by 6 bases and J by 6 bases, with 13 bases left in between. Germline CDR1 is MNHEY and CDR2 is SVGAGI. This CDR3 reads CASSPIRWDTQYF. CDR3 in DNA: TGTGCCAGCAGCCCTATAAGGTGGGATACGCAGTATTTT.

This clone was detected only a few times. This chain uses TRBV5-1 with TRBJ2-6; D perhaps matches TRBD1 (6 bases). This CDR3 region has 15 residues. V was cut by 4 bases and J by 0 bases, with 8 bases left in between. The germline V gene has CDR1 SGHRS and CDR2 YFSETQ. The CDR3 reads CASSQDSSGANVLTF. Here the CDR3 DNA reads TGCGCCAGCAGCCAGGACAGCTCTGGGGCCAACGTCCTGACTTTC.

The rearrangement links TRBV9 to TRBJ2-3, with 7 nucleotides matching TRBD1. With V trimmed by 4 bases and J by 0 bases, 5 bases remained unmatched. Germline CDR1 and CDR2: SGDLS and YYNGEE. CDR3 length: 15 amino acids. The CDR3 region has the DNA TGTGCCAGCAGCCCCGGGACAGTAAGCACAGATACGCAGTATTTT. Translated, it gives CASSPGTVSTDTQYF.

The V gene is TRBV7-9, the J gene TRBJ2-3; D unclear. The CDR3 has 13 amino acids. V was cut by 5 bases and J by 5 bases, with 11 bases left in between. Germline loops: CDR1 SEHNR, CDR2 FQNEAQ (reference sequence). The CDR3, as DNA: TGTGCCAGCAGCCCCCCAGACCAAGATACGCAGTATTTT. The encoded protein is CASSPPDQDTQYF.

This clone occurred a few times. The chain couples TRBV5-6 to TRBJ2-3; D is ambiguous. Trimming cost V 0 bases and J 4 bases, with 9 bases left between them. Looked up from germline, CDR1 is SGHDT and CDR2 is YYEEEE. The CDR3 runs 14 residues. CDR3 residues: CASSLVAGADTQYF. DNA of the CDR3: TGTGCCAGCAGCTTGGTGGCCGGAGCAGATACGCAGTATTTT.

The V and J genes are TRBV5-6 and TRBJ2-7, with 9 positions matching TRBD1. V trimming: 0 bases; J trimming: 3 bases; junction bases outside the gene matches: 1. Germline lookup yields CDR1 SGHDT and CDR2 YYEEEE. The CDR3 is made up of 14 amino acids. The CDR3 loop reads CASSLGQGGYEQYF. The DNA for the CDR3 is TGTGCCAGCAGCTTGGGACAGGGGGGCTACGAGCAGTACTTC.

This clone has only a few counts. The V call is TRBV4-3, the J call TRBJ1-1, with 7 bases aligning to TRBD1. In germline, CDR1 is LGHNA, CDR2 YSLEER. V shed 0 bases, J shed 1 base, and the junction held 8 bases outside the gene matches. The CDR3 is 17 amino acids. CDR3 region: CASSQDLGKGANTEAFF. CDR3 sequence (DNA): TGCGCCAGCAGCCAAGATTTGGGGAAGGGGGCGAACACTGAAGCTTTCTTT.

The CDR3 nucleotides read TGTGCCAGCAGTTCCCCACTCCTGAACACCGGGGAGCTGTTTTTT. It codes for CASSSPLLNTGELFF. V usage is TRBV28 and J usage is TRBJ2-2, with D unresolved. The V and J ends lost 4 bases and 1 base respectively, with 10 bases between them. The CDR3 spans 15 residues. Germline values: CDR1 MDHEN, CDR2 SYDVKM.

CDR3 DNA sequence: TGCGCCAGCAGCCAAGCCAACTCCGGGACTAGGGGCTACGAGCAGTACTTC. Its protein product is CASSQANSGTRGYEQYF. The chain is built from TRBV4-1 and TRBJ2-7; 8 bases are shared with TRBD2. Germline-derived CDR1 and CDR2 are MGHRA and YSYEKL. V dropped 1 base and J dropped 3; count of bases not matched to a gene: 11. The CDR3 extends over 17 amino acids.

The chain uses TRBV12-2 and TRBJ2-7; the table gives TRBD2 as D, unverified against the DNA. TRBV12-2 is assigned pseudogene status. The CDR3 contains 16 residues. In DNA, the CDR3 is TGTGCCAGCAGCCCCCCGAGTTTCGGGGAATCCTACGAGCAGTACTTC. Amino acid sequence: CASSPPSFGESYEQYF.

This clone was seen a single time. The chain recombines TRBV9 with TRBJ1-2; maybe TRBD1 (5 bases). The germline CDR1 and CDR2 sequences are SGDLS and YYNGEE. This CDR3 comprises 15 residues. Trimming cost V 0 bases and J 4 bases, with 13 bases left between them. In DNA form, the CDR3 reads TGTGCCAGCAGCGTAGGTTGGCAGGGCGCCTATGGCTACACCTTC. Its translation is CASSVGWQGAYGYTF.

The rearrangement joins TRBV4-3 to TRBJ2-2, with TRBD2 matching 7 bases. The CDR3 runs to 16 residues. CDR1 is LGHNA and CDR2 is YSLEER in the germline V gene. V lost 6 bases and J lost 4; bases outside the gene matches: 11. This CDR3 is CASRPGLVSGTGELFF. In DNA form, the CDR3 reads TGCGCCAGCAGACCCGGACTAGTATCGGGCACCGGGGAGCTGTTTTTT.

V is TRBV9 and J is TRBJ2-1; tentatively, D is TRBD1 (7 bases). Germline V CDR1 and CDR2: SGDLS, YYNGEE. V was cut by 0 bases and J by 4 bases, with 11 bases left in between. The CDR3 consists of 15 residues. The CDR3 protein is CASSVEGGQYNEQFF. In DNA form, the CDR3 reads TGTGCCAGCAGCGTAGAGGGGGGACAGTACAATGAGCAGTTCTTC.

This clone showed up just once. This rearrangement joins TRBV5-4 to TRBJ2-7, with 9 nucleotides matching TRBD1. Unmatched junction bases numbered 3, after V lost 0 bases and J lost 5 bases. CDR1 and CDR2 from the germline V gene are SGHNT and YYREEE (reference sequence). The CDR3 is 14 residues long. CDR3 bases: TGTGCCAGCAGCTTGGACAGGGGGCCCAACGAGCAGTACTTC. Translated, it gives CASSLDRGPNEQYF.

The V gene is TRBV6-1, the J gene TRBJ1-1; D might be TRBD1 (5 bases). Trimming took 7 bases from V and 0 from J, leaving 6 bases between them. The CDR3 covers 12 residues. The V gene's germline CDR1 is MNHNS and CDR2 SASEGT. The chain's CDR3 is CASTGMNTEAFF. CDR3 DNA sequence: TGTGCCAGCACAGGGATGAACACTGAAGCTTTCTTT.

This chain uses TRBV7-9 with TRBJ2-1; D call uncertain. V lost 3 bases and J lost 5, with 8 bases in between. Germline V lookup: CDR1 SEHNR, CDR2 FQNEAQ (reference sequence). There are 13 residues in the CDR3. The DNA of the CDR3 is TGTGCCAGCAGCTTCGGCGCTAACAATGAGCAGTTCTTC. Protein: CASSFGANNEQFF.

CDR3: CASSIDTGFYYNEQFF. CDR3 nucleotide sequence: TGTGCCAGTAGTATAGATACCGGGTTTTATTACAATGAGCAGTTCTTC. The chain carries TRBV19 and TRBJ2-1; D is unclear. Germline values: CDR1 LNHDA, CDR2 SQIVND (reference sequence). V was cut by 0 bases and J by 4 bases, with 13 bases left in between. This CDR3 comprises 16 residues.

This clone was recorded once. V is TRBV4-3 and J is TRBJ1-2; 7 bases fit TRBD1. CDR1 and CDR2 (germline): LGHNA, YSLEER. CDR3 length: 15 residues. V dropped 4 bases and J dropped 6; count of bases not matched to a gene: 11. This chain's CDR3 is CASSPHSGGLNGYTF. The CDR3 bases are TGCGCCAGCAGCCCGCACTCAGGGGGGCTAAATGGCTACACCTTC.

The chain carries TRBV11-2 and TRBJ1-2; D is undetermined. Between the trimmed V and J ends, which lost 0 bases and 4 bases, there was a span of 9 bases. The V gene's germline CDR1 is SGHAT and CDR2 FQNNGV. The CDR3 extends over 14 amino acids. CDR3 in DNA: TGTGCCAGCAGCTTAGACGTGGCGGTCTATGGCTACACCTTC. Encoded protein: CASSLDVAVYGYTF.

V usage is TRBV7-9 and J usage is TRBJ1-4, with a possible D match to TRBD1 (5 bases). CDR3 length equals 15 residues. CDR1 and CDR2 from the germline V gene are SEHNR and FQNEAQ (reference sequence). Deletions cut 4 bases from V and 8 bases from J, with 17 bases between. CDR3 in amino acids: CASSSDSGVVEKLFF. The CDR3 region has the DNA TGTGCCAGCAGCTCTGATTCGGGGGTTGTAGAAAAACTGTTTTTT.

The V call is TRBV4-3, the J call TRBJ1-2; no reliable D call. The germline V gene has CDR1 LGHNA and CDR2 YSLEER. Trimming removed 7 bases from V and 7 bases from J, with 16 bases in between. The length of the CDR3 is 13 residues. CDR3: CASTRPHRGGYTF. CDR3 nucleotides: TGCGCCAGCACCCGGCCCCACCGGGGTGGCTACACCTTC.

The rearrangement links TRBV27 to TRBJ1-1; no clear D gene. Deletions cut 7 bases from V and 1 base from J, with 13 bases between. The CDR3 runs to 14 residues. Germline loops: CDR1 MNHEY, CDR2 SMNVEV (reference sequence). The CDR3, as DNA: TGTGCCAGCATGGTGACGGTGGGGAACACTGAAGCTTTCTTT. The encoded protein is CASMVTVGNTEAFF.

The chain employs TRBV19 and TRBJ1-1; D unclear. Germline V lookup: CDR1 LNHDA, CDR2 SQIVND (reference sequence). V was shortened by 3 bases and J by 6 bases, with 8 bases between the two germline ends. The CDR3 is 12 residues long. This CDR3 reads CASSIERPEAFF. The CDR3 DNA sequence: TGTGCCAGTAGTATTGAAAGGCCTGAAGCTTTCTTT.